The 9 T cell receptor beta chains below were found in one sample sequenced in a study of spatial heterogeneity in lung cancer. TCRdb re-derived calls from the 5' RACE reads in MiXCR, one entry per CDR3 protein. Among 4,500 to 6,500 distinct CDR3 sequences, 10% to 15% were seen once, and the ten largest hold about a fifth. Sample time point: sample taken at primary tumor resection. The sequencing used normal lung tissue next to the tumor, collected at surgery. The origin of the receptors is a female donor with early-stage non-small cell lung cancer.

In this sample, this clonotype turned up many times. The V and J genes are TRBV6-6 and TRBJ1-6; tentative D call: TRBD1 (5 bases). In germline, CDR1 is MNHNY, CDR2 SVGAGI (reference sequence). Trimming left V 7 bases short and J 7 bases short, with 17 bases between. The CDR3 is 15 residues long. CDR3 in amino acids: CASTPGGTENSPLHF. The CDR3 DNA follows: TGTGCCAGCACCCCAGGAGGGACCGAAAATTCACCCCTCCACTTT.

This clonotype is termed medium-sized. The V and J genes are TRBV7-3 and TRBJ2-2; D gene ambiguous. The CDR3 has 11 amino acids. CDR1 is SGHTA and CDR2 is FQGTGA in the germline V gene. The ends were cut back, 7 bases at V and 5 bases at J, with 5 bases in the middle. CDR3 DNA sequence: TGTGCCAGCACATTAACCGGGGAGCTGTTTTTT. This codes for CASTLTGELFF.

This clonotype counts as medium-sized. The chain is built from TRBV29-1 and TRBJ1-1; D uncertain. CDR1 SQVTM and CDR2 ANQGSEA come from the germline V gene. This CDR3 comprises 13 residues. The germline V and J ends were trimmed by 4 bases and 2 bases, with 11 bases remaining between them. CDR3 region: CSVGRQANTEAFF. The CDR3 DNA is TGCAGCGTTGGTCGTCAGGCCAACACTGAAGCTTTCTTT. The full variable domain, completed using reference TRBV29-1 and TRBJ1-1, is SAVISQKPSRDICQRGTSLTIQCQVDSQVTMMFWYRQQPGQSLTLIATANQGSEATYESGFVIDKFPISRPNLTFSTLTVSNMSPEDSSIYLCSVGRQANTEAFFGQGTRLTVV.

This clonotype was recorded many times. The CDR3 protein is CSARSGAGTGTQYF. Here the CDR3 DNA reads TGCAGTGCTAGAAGCGGGGCAGGGACGGGGACCCAGTACTTC. The chain has TRBV20-1 and TRBJ2-5, with 7 positions matching TRBD2. The junction had 10 bases not matched to a gene; V was cut back by 2 bases and J by 7 bases. The CDR3 is made up of 14 amino acids. The germline gives CDR1 DFQATT, CDR2 SNEGSKA (reference sequence).

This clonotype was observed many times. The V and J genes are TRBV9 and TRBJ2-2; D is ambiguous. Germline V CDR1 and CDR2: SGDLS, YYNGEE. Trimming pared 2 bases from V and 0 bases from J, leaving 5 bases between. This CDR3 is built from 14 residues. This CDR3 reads CASSVRPNTGELFF. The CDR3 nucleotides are TGTGCCAGCAGCGTCAGACCGAACACCGGGGAGCTGTTTTTT.

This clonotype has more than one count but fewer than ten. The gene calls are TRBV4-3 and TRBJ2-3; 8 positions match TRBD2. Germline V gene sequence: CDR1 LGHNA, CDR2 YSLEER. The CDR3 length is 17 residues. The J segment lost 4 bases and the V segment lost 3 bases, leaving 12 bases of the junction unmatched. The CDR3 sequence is CASSHPLASGPPDTQYF. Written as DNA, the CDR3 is TGCGCCAGCAGCCATCCCTTGGCTAGCGGGCCCCCAGATACGCAGTATTTT.

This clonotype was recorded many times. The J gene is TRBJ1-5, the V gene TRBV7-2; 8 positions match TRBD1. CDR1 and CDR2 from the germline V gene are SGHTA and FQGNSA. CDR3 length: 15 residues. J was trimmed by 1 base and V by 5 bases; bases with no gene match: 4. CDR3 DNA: TGTGCCAGCAGCCCGAACAGGGGGAGCAATCAGCCCCAGCATTTT. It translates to CASSPNRGSNQPQHF.

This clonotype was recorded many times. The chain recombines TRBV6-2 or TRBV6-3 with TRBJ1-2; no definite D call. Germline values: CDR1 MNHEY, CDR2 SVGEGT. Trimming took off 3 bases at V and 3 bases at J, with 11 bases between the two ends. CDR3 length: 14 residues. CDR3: CASSYFDGHYGYTF. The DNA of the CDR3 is TGTGCCAGCAGTTATTTTGATGGACACTATGGCTACACCTTC.

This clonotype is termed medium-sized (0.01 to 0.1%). Written as DNA, the CDR3 is TGTGCCAGCAGTGAAGAATGGACGGTCTCCTACGAGCAGTACGTC. Protein sequence: CASSEEWTVSYEQYV. The rearrangement links TRBV6-1 to TRBJ2-7; D unresolved. The CDR3 consists of 15 residues. V gave up 1 base and J gave up 0 bases, with 10 bases separating them. Germline-derived CDR1 and CDR2 are MNHNS and SASEGT.